This TCR beta chain is drawn from a study of cytomegalovirus exposure and HLA in healthy donors. With 60 Vbeta and 13 Jbeta primers, the PCR was carried out. This table comes from immunoSEQ multiplex PCR, and its TCRdb copy is limited to in-frame clones, with some not included. The sample contains 90,000 to 130,000 clones, about 76% of which appear only once. This clone was recorded at least ten times. The CDR3 is 14 amino acids. Germline V lookup: CDR1 MDHEN, CDR2 SYDVKM. Between the trimmed V and J ends, which lost 1 base and 3 bases, there was a span of 9 bases. V and J are TRBV28 and TRBJ2-5, with D perhaps TRBD1 (5 bases). The sample consisted of PBMCs. This sequence originates from a young man in good health and CMV-seropositive. The CDR3 is CASSLFRVEETQYF. CDR3 nucleotide sequence: TGTGCCAGCAGTTTATTCAGGGTCGAAGAGACCCAGTACTTC.